These T cell receptor beta chains were read from a single sample in a study of cytomegalovirus exposure and HLA in healthy donors. Profiled with immunoSEQ multiplex PCR; TCRdb holds only in-frame clones, not every one. The sample contains 150,000 to 200,000 clones, about 81% of which appear only once. The sequenced sample was PBMCs. The source is a woman between 45 and 65 years old in good health and CMV-seropositive. Both conserved end residues are part of each CDR3. D genes are given only for firm matches. Clone sizes are given selectively: once, few, many, or a class where the clone is expanded.

15	TRBJ2-3	TRBV7-2	-	-	CASSLGFRGTDTQYF	TGTGCCAGCAGCTTAGGGTTCAGGGGTACAGATACGCAGTATTTT
17	TRBJ2-7	TRBV4-2	once	TRBD2	CASSQAAGAGGSYEQYF	TGTGCCAGCAGCCAGGCTGCGGGAGCGGGGGGCTCCTACGAGCAGTACTTC
17	TRBJ2-1	TRBV7-9	-	-	CASSLVGGQPSYNEQFF	TGTGCCAGCAGCTTAGTGGGGGGACAGCCATCCTACAATGAGCAGTTCTTC
13	TRBJ1-1	TRBV18	-	TRBD1	CASSRQGNTEAFF	TGTGCCAGCTCACGACAGGGAAACACTGAAGCTTTCTTT
16	TRBJ2-1	TRBV5-1	-	-	CASSLGGPSTMIGQFF	TGCGCCAGCAGCTTAGGGGGACCTAGTACAATGATTGGGCAGTTCTTC
17	TRBJ2-3	TRBV5-1	-	TRBD2	CASSSGTLAGGTDTQYF	TGCGCCAGCAGCTCGGGCACACTAGCGGGGGGAACAGATACGCAGTATTTT
14	TRBJ1-2	TRBV28	-	-	CASSLDKGFYGYTF	TGTGCCAGCAGTTTAGATAAGGGGTTTTATGGCTACACCTTC
16	TRBJ1-5	TRBV5-6	-	-	CASSLFLGVSSQPQHF	TGTGCCAGCAGCTTGTTTTTAGGGGTCTCTTCGCAGCCCCAGCATTTT
14	TRBJ2-7	TRBV4-1	-	-	CASSQETSAGEQYF	TGCGCCAGCAGCCAAGAAACTAGTGCGGGCGAGCAGTACTTC
14	TRBJ2-2	TRBV9	-	TRBD1	CASSVRGTTGELFF	TGTGCCAGCAGCGTCAGGGGGACCACCGGGGAGCTGTTTTTT
15	TRBJ1-1	TRBV7-3	-	-	CASSSQGQGGTEAFF	TGTGCCAGCAGCTCCCAAGGGCAGGGAGGGACTGAAGCTTTCTTT
15	TRBJ1-4	TRBV6-6	once	-	CASSYSGTSQEKLFF	TGTGCCAGCAGTTACTCAGGGACTTCTCAAGAAAAACTGTTTTTT
16	TRBJ2-1	TRBV5-1	few	TRBD1	CASSPGPTDRGREQFF	TGCGCCAGCAGCCCTGGCCCGACCGACAGGGGACGGGAGCAGTTCTTC
15	TRBJ2-2	TRBV15	-	-	CATSREAVNFGELFF	TGTGCCACCAGCAGAGAGGCAGTTAATTTCGGGGAGCTGTTTTTT
15	TRBJ2-7	TRBV19	-	TRBD2	CASSFGGGLTYEQYF	TGTGCCAGTAGTTTCGGGGGGGGTCTAACCTACGAGCAGTACTTC
13	TRBJ1-1	TRBV5-1	-	-	CASSAGWGTEAFF	TGCGCCAGCAGCGCAGGGTGGGGCACTGAAGCTTTCTTT
15	TRBJ1-4	TRBV6-1	-	-	CASGIYRATNEKLFF	TGTGCCAGCGGGATTTACAGGGCAACTAATGAAAAACTGTTTTTT
17	TRBJ2-2	TRBV7-9	few	-	CASSSNAGRLNTGELFF	TGTGCCAGCAGCTCCAATGCGGGCAGGCTGAACACCGGGGAGCTGTTTTTT
12	TRBJ2-7	TRBV6-4	-	-	CARSSRSYEQYF	TGTGCCAGGTCTTCCCGCTCCTACGAGCAGTACTTC
16	TRBJ2-1	TRBV5-6	-	TRBD1	CASSLGPGQGYNEQFF	TGTGCCAGCAGCTTGGGTCCGGGACAGGGGTACAATGAGCAGTTCTTC
20	TRBJ2-5	TRBV4-2	few	TRBD2	CASSQVVSLLAGTSVETQYF	TGTGCCAGCAGCCAAGTAGTTTCGCTACTAGCGGGGACGTCGGTCGAGACCCAGTACTTC
14	TRBJ2-7	TRBV7-8	once	-	CASSRGIGGYEQYF	TGTGCCAGCAGCCGGGGTATAGGGGGCTACGAGCAGTACTTC
12	TRBJ1-5	TRBV2	-	-	CASSGGDQPQHF	TGTGCCAGCAGTGGGGGGGATCAGCCCCAGCATTTT